Below are 28 T cell receptor beta chains sequenced from a single sample in a study of Tregs in tolerant kidney transplant recipients. Profiled with immunoSEQ multiplex PCR; TCRdb holds only in-frame clones, not every one. This sample lists some 2,200 clones; its ten largest clones have over 15%. FACS sorting followed an approximately 6-day coculture of CFSE-labeled recipient PBMCs with irradiated graft donor PBMCs. These receptors' targets are unknown. The sample in question was CD4+ T cells from blood cultured with allogeneic cells, obtained before the transplant. These receptors were taken from a human patient who received a combined kidney and bone marrow transplant.

About this clone itself: The read terminates 3 residues before the CDR3 end, so the remaining end is supplied by the germline J gene. This rearrangement joins TRBV7-9 to TRBJ2-7; 12 nucleotides agree with TRBD2. This CDR3 region has 15 residues. Germline CDR1 and CDR2: SEHNR and FQNEAQ (reference sequence). Trimming removed 4 bases from V and 1 base from J; junction bases left unmatched: 2. The CDR3 is CASSSTSGGSYEQYF. The part of the CDR3 DNA that was read is TGTGCCAGCAGCTCGACTAGCGGGGGATCCTACGAG. Supplemented by reference TRBV7-9 and TRBJ2-7, the full variable domain reads DTGVSQNPRHKITKRGQNVTFRCDPISEHNRLYWYRQTLGQGPEFLTYFQNEAQLEKSRLLSDRFSAERPKGSFSTLEIQRTEQGDSAMYLCASSSTSGGSYEQYFGPGTRLTVT.

With regard to this clone: The sequenced fragment ends 3 residues before the CDR3 boundary, so the rest is inferred from the germline J gene. This chain uses TRBV2 with TRBJ1-2, with 7 bases lining up with TRBD1. J gave up 6 bases and V 6 bases, and 7 bases lay outside the gene matches. The CDR3 covers 13 residues. Looked up from germline, CDR1 is SNHLY and CDR2 is FYNNEI. CDR3 DNA, as far as it was read: TGTGCCAGCAGGGGTCAGGGGGTGAATGGC. This gives the protein CASRGQGVNG. The entire CDR3 protein is CASRGQGVNGYTF.

A note on this clone: The read ends 3 residues early relative to the CDR3; the germline J gene fills the gap. The chain is built from TRBV28 and TRBJ2-7, with D possibly being TRBD1 or TRBD2 (6 bases each). V was cut by 2 bases and J by 5 bases, with 13 bases left in between. This CDR3 comprises 14 residues. Germline loops: CDR1 MDHEN, CDR2 SYDVKM. The covered CDR3 bases are TGTGCCAGCAGTTTAAGTCAGGGGAGGAACGAG. Protein sequence: CASSLSQGRNE. In full, the CDR3 reads CASSLSQGRNEQYF.

In terms of frequency, this clone is medium-sized. The part of the CDR3 DNA that was read is TGCAGTGCCCTGAGCAATAACGTAGGGGGGGCCAACGTC. This encodes CSALSNNVGGANV. The full CDR3 protein reads CSALSNNVGGANVLTF. The V call is TRBV20-1, the J call TRBJ2-6; no clear D. The read ends 3 residues shy of where the CDR3 ends; the end is completed using the germline J gene. Trimming removed 6 bases from V and 4 bases from J, with 19 bases in between. The germline V gene has CDR1 DFQATT and CDR2 SNEGSKA (reference sequence). This CDR3 spans 16 amino acids.

A remark on this clone: The read finishes 3 residues shy of the CDR3 end, and the germline J gene is used to complete it. The chain joins TRBV5-1 to TRBJ2-5; 8 positions match TRBD2. Losses at the gene ends were 4 bases for V and 4 bases for J; bases not matched to a gene: 6. From germline, CDR1 is SGHRS and CDR2 YFSETQ. The CDR3 loop spans 14 amino acids. The CDR3 sequence: CASSDGTSGETQYF. CDR3 DNA, as far as it was read: TGCGCCAGCAGCGACGGGACTAGTGGAGAGACC. Combining the CDR3 with reference TRBV5-1 and TRBJ2-5 gives the whole variable domain KAGVTQTPRYLIKTRGQQVTLSCSPISGHRSVSWYQQTPGQGLQFLFEYFSETQRNKGNFPGRFSGRQFSNSRSEMNVSTLELGDSALYLCASSDGTSGETQYFGPGTRLLVL.

Considering frequency, this clone is medium-sized. The read is 3 residues too short to cover the CDR3 end, so that end is filled in from the germline J gene. This chain joins TRBV20-1 and TRBJ2-3, with unresolved D. Trimming removed 3 bases at V and 2 bases at J, with 6 bases between. This CDR3 contains 12 residues. Germline V gene data show CDR1 as DFQATT and CDR2 as SNEGSKA (reference sequence). This CDR3 reads CSASRPTDTQYF. The sequenced CDR3 bases are TGCAGTGCTAGTCGTCCCACAGATACG.

By frequency, this clone registers medium-sized. The read terminates 3 residues ahead of where the CDR3 ends, so the germline J gene completes it. The chain links TRBV5-1 to TRBJ1-2; maybe TRBD1 (6 bases). The CDR3 sequence is 15 residues long. CDR1 is SGHRS, CDR2 YFSETQ, per germline. The V and J ends lost 0 bases and 6 bases respectively, with 15 bases between them. CDR3 amino acids: CASSLVSTGEDGYTF. The sequenced part of the CDR3 DNA is TGCGCCAGCAGCTTGGTTTCGACAGGAGAGGATGGC.

This clone ranks as medium-sized in terms of frequency. Coverage ceases 3 residues before the CDR3 finishes, and the germline J gene fills in the end. The chain couples TRBV30 to TRBJ1-1, with a possible D match to TRBD1 (6 bases). CDR3 length: 14 amino acids. Trimming took off 8 bases at V and 1 base at J, with 17 bases between the two ends. From germline, CDR1 is GTSNPN and CDR2 SVGIG (reference sequence). The part of the CDR3 DNA that was read is TGTGCCCAATCAGGGACATTAAGGAACACTGAA. This codes for CAQSGTLRNTE. The complete CDR3 sequence is CAQSGTLRNTEAFF.

Considering frequency, this clone is medium-sized. The read halts 3 residues ahead of the CDR3 end, with the missing end drawn from the germline J gene. This sequence joins TRBV19 and TRBJ2-7; a weak D match, TRBD1 (5 bases). Trimming took 5 bases from V and 2 from J, leaving 10 bases between them. CDR3 length: 13 amino acids. CDR1 and CDR2 from the germline V gene are LNHDA and SQIVND (reference sequence). CDR3 bases read: TGTGCCAGTAGTCCAACAGGAACCTACGAG. Protein sequence: CASSPTGTYE. The CDR3, in full, reads CASSPTGTYEQYF.

This clone is labeled medium-sized (0.01 to 0.1%) based on frequency. The sequenced fragment ends 3 residues before the CDR3 boundary, so the rest is inferred from the germline J gene. The gene calls are TRBV18 and TRBJ2-5, with 13 bases fitting TRBD2. Per germline, CDR1 KGHSH and CDR2 LQKENI. There are 17 residues in the CDR3. The junction had 13 bases not matched to a gene; V was cut back by 8 bases and J by 4 bases. CDR3 amino acids: CASQHTATSGGRETQYF. The CDR3 bases that were read are TGTGCCAGCCAACACACGGCGACTAGCGGGGGGAGAGAGACC.

As regards this clone: The read ends 3 residues shy of where the CDR3 ends; the end is completed using the germline J gene. The chain carries TRBV7-2 and TRBJ1-5; D might be TRBD1 (6 bases). CDR3 length: 14 residues. The V end lost 5 bases, the J end lost 6 bases, and 14 bases lay between the germline ends. Per germline, CDR1 SGHTA and CDR2 FQGNSA. The CDR3 bases that were read are TGTGCCAGCAGCAGCAGGGGTTTGGGTCAGCCC. It encodes CASSSRGLGQP. The entire CDR3 reads CASSSRGLGQPQHF.

Of note for this clone: The read ends 3 residues early relative to the CDR3; the germline J gene fills the gap. J is TRBJ2-1 and V is TRBV10-3, with D maybe TRBD1 (6 bases). Germline lookup yields CDR1 ENHRY and CDR2 SYGVKD. This CDR3 comprises 17 residues. V gave up 6 bases and J gave up 5 bases, with 23 bases separating them. CDR3 in amino acids: CAIRANTGTSDNNEQFF. Partial CDR3 DNA: TGTGCCATCAGAGCAAACACCGGGACATCTGATAACAATGAG.

This clone ranks as medium-sized in terms of frequency. The CDR3 end lies 3 residues beyond the end of the read and is filled in from the germline J gene. The V call is TRBV7-2, the J call TRBJ1-4; D is possibly TRBD1 (5 bases). Deletions cut 2 bases from V and 7 bases from J, with 11 bases between. The germline V gene has CDR1 SGHTA and CDR2 FQGNSA. The CDR3 sequence is 14 residues long. The part of the CDR3 DNA that was read is TGTGCCAGCAGCTTACTCAGGGTCAGTGAAAAA. This gives the protein CASSLLRVSEK. The whole CDR3 protein reads CASSLLRVSEKLFF.

According to its frequency, this clone is medium-sized. The read gets to within 3 residues of the CDR3 end, and the germline J gene fills in the rest. The V gene is TRBV19, the J gene TRBJ1-2; a weak D match, TRBD1 (5 bases). This CDR3 spans 16 amino acids. The germline V gene encodes CDR1 LNHDA and CDR2 SQIVND (reference sequence). Trimming left V 5 bases short and J 1 base short, with 17 bases between. CDR3 DNA, as far as it was read: TGTGCCAGTAGTTCCTTCGGGACTCGGAATAACTATGGC. Residues: CASSSFGTRNNYG. The whole CDR3 sequence is CASSSFGTRNNYGYTF.

This clone is identified as medium-sized from frequency. The sequenced fragment ends 3 residues before the CDR3 boundary, so the rest is inferred from the germline J gene. The gene calls are TRBV18 and TRBJ1-1, with TRBD1 as a possible D gene (6 bases). Per the germline V gene, CDR1 is KGHSH and CDR2 is LQKENI. The CDR3 extends over 18 amino acids. Trimming stripped 2 bases from V and 1 base from J, with 20 bases between. The CDR3 bases that were read are TGTGCCAGCTCACCATTGGCCGAAGGGGGGGCTACGAACACTGAA. Its protein product is CASSPLAEGGATNTE. The whole CDR3 sequence is CASSPLAEGGATNTEAFF.

As for this clone: The read stops 3 residues short of the end of the CDR3; the missing end is completed from the germline J gene. The V gene is TRBV12-3 or TRBV12-4, the J gene TRBJ2-7; TRBD1 agrees at 8 bases. Losses at the gene ends were 2 bases for V and 5 bases for J; bases not matched to a gene: 8. The CDR3 has 15 amino acids. CDR3 bases read: TGTGCCAGCAGTTTATGGCAGGGGGCGGCGGACGAG. Encoded protein: CASSLWQGAADE. The entire CDR3 reads CASSLWQGAADEQYF.

This clone ranks as medium-sized (0.01 to 0.1%) in terms of frequency. The read is 3 residues too short to cover the CDR3 end, so that end is filled in from the germline J gene. This chain joins TRBV6-2 or TRBV6-3 and TRBJ2-6; D possibly corresponds to TRBD1 (5 bases). Trimming pared 6 bases from V and 3 bases from J, leaving 12 bases between. CDR3 length: 15 amino acids. CDR1 and CDR2 from the germline V gene are MNHEY and SVGEGT. CDR3 region: CASRGRDLGANVLTF. The covered CDR3 bases are TGTGCCAGCAGGGGGCGCGATCTTGGGGCCAACGTC.

Turning to this clone: The observed sequence ends 3 residues before the CDR3 terminus, with the missing tail filled in from the germline J gene. The rearrangement joins TRBV12-3 or TRBV12-4 to TRBJ2-5; D gene unclear. With 6 bases removed from V and 2 bases from J, the gap between germline ends came to 13 bases. The CDR3 is made up of 14 amino acids. The covered CDR3 bases are TGTGCCAGCAGCCCCCAGGCCTCACAAGAGACC. This encodes CASSPQASQET. The entire CDR3 sequence reads CASSPQASQETQYF.

Comment on this clone: Read coverage stops 3 residues before the CDR3 terminus; the germline J gene supplies the remainder. The chain links TRBV5-8 to TRBJ2-3, with no clear D. This CDR3 is built from 14 residues. The V gene lost 0 bases and the J gene lost 1 base, with 6 bases spanning the gap. In germline, CDR1 is SGHTS, CDR2 YDEGEE. CDR3 sequence reads: CASSLGGRTDTQYF. Incomplete CDR3 DNA: TGTGCCAGCAGCTTGGGCGGCCGCACAGATACG.

Points on this clone: The CDR3 end falls 3 residues outside the read, so it is completed with the germline J gene. The chain is built from TRBV5-8 and TRBJ1-2; D remains unclear. The CDR3 has 11 residues. V was pared by 3 bases and J by 4 bases, with 4 bases between. CDR1 is SGHTS, CDR2 YDEGEE, per germline. CDR3: CASSSVYGYTF. The CDR3 DNA, read in part, is TGTGCCAGCAGCTCTGTCTATGGC.

With regard to this clone: The read falls 3 residues short of the CDR3 end, and the missing part is taken from the germline J gene. The V gene is TRBV7-6, the J gene TRBJ2-7; TRBD1 might be the D (6 bases). V lost 1 base and J lost 3, with 10 bases in between. Germline values: CDR1 SGHVS, CDR2 FNYEAQ. CDR3 length: 14 residues. The CDR3 bases that were read are TGTGCCAGCAGCTTAGAACAGGGCTACTACGAG. Translated, it gives CASSLEQGYYE. The entire CDR3 sequence reads CASSLEQGYYEQYF.

A remark on this clone: The read terminates 3 residues before the CDR3 end, so the remaining end is supplied by the germline J gene. V is TRBV12-3 or TRBV12-4 and J is TRBJ1-5, with a tentative D call TRBD1 (5 bases). V lost 2 bases and J lost 0, with 8 bases in between. This CDR3 comprises 15 residues. CDR3 DNA, as far as it was read: TGTGCCAGCAGTTTAAGGGGTTCTAGCAATCAGCCC. The encoded protein is CASSLRGSSNQP. The entire CDR3 protein is CASSLRGSSNQPQHF.

This clone is classed as medium-sized by frequency. The CDR3 goes on 3 residues after the read ends, and that part is filled in from the germline J gene. The V call is TRBV5-1, the J call TRBJ1-6, with TRBD1 identical over 7 bases. Germline CDR1 is SGHRS and CDR2 is YFSETQ. The CDR3 extends over 18 amino acids. With V trimmed by 0 bases and J by 5 bases, 11 bases remained unmatched. The sequenced part of the CDR3 DNA is TGCGCCAGCAGCTTGGAACGACTCCGGGACAGAAATAATTCACCC. Translated, it gives CASSLERLRDRNNSP. The CDR3 as a whole reads CASSLERLRDRNNSPLHF.

This clone is deemed medium-sized by its frequency. The read ends 3 residues before the CDR3 terminus; that terminus is restored from the germline J gene. The rearrangement joins TRBV27 to TRBJ2-2; 9 bases line up with TRBD2. V was pared by 2 bases and J by 3 bases, with 7 bases of the junction left unmatched. Germline values: CDR1 MNHEY, CDR2 SMNVEV (reference sequence). CDR3 length: 17 residues. The CDR3 loop reads CASSLPRLAGHTGELFF. Incomplete CDR3 DNA: TGTGCCAGCAGTTTACCGCGGCTAGCGGGACACACCGGGGAG.

Points on this clone: Read coverage stops 3 residues before the CDR3 terminus; the germline J gene supplies the remainder. The chain couples TRBV2 to TRBJ1-3; D might be TRBD1 (5 bases). Trimming left V 7 bases short and J 0 bases short, with 7 bases between. The CDR3 consists of 13 residues. The germline CDR1 and CDR2 sequences are SNHLY and FYNNEI. The part of the CDR3 DNA that was read is TGTGCCAGCACAGGGAACTCTGGAAACACC. Its translation is CASTGNSGNT. The full CDR3 protein reads CASTGNSGNTIYF.

About this clone itself: The read is 3 residues too short to cover the CDR3 end, so that end is filled in from the germline J gene. This chain joins TRBV9 and TRBJ2-3, with 8 positions matching TRBD2. Germline CDR1 is SGDLS and CDR2 is YYNGEE. The CDR3 has 15 residues. The CDR3: CASSVEAGVVMAQYF. The CDR3 bases that were read are TGTGCCAGCAGCGTAGAAGCGGGAGTGGTCATGGCG.

Considering frequency, this clone is medium-sized. The read stops 3 residues short of the end of the CDR3; the missing end is completed from the germline J gene. V gene TRBV20-1 combines with J gene TRBJ1-1; D unresolved. Germline CDR1 is DFQATT and CDR2 is SNEGSKA (reference sequence). The germline V and J ends were trimmed by 3 bases and 5 bases, with 10 bases remaining between them. The CDR3 is 12 amino acids. CDR3: CSASPTGTEAFF. Partial CDR3 DNA: TGCAGTGCTAGCCCAACGGGGACTGAA.

Comment on this clone: This sample also contains other DNA sequences that code for the same CDR3. CDR3 sequence: CASSPGQGAAYEQYF. The part of the CDR3 DNA that was read is TGTGCCAGCAGCCCGGGACAGGGGGCGGCCTACGAG. The genes are TRBV5-6 and TRBJ2-7; 12 bases map to TRBD1. The CDR3 extends 3 residues past the end of the read, so its final part is completed from the germline J gene. The trim removed 4 bases at V and 2 bases at J, leaving 4 bases unmatched. Germline CDR1 and CDR2: SGHDT and YYEEEE. The CDR3 consists of 15 residues.